The 22 T cell receptor beta chains in this list originate from one sample, sequenced in a study of blood T cell repertoires in COVID-19. TCRdb's copy holds only in-frame clones and misses some; the assay was immunoSEQ multiplex PCR. This sample yields 200,000 to 250,000 clones, of which approximately 88% are seen a single time; about 4% belongs to the top ten. The sequencing input was PBMCs or T cells enriched from blood (not recorded which). The receptors come from a woman between 25 and 40 years old who had been exposed to COVID-19.

V is TRBV2 and J is TRBJ2-7; 7 bases line up with TRBD1. The J segment lost 2 bases and the V segment lost 6 bases, leaving 7 bases of the junction unmatched. The CDR3 has 14 amino acids. CDR1 and CDR2 from the germline V gene are SNHLY and FYNNEI. CDR3 sequence: CASSRDSITYEQYF. In DNA form, the CDR3 reads TGTGCCAGCAGCCGGGACAGTATAACCTACGAGCAGTACTTC. The complete variable domain, with remaining parts taken from reference TRBV2 and TRBJ2-7, reads EPEVTQTPSHQVTQMGQEVILRCVPISNHLYFYWYRQILGQKVEFLVSFYNNEISEKSEIFDDQFSVERPDGSNFTLKIRSTKLEDSAMYFCASSRDSITYEQYFGPGTRLTVT.

This clone was recorded once. The CDR3 spells CASSKQGVNYGYTF. The CDR3 coding sequence is TGTGCCAGTAGTAAACAGGGAGTTAACTATGGCTACACCTTC. This chain connects TRBV19 to TRBJ1-2; TRBD1 might be the D (6 bases). This CDR3 comprises 14 residues. V was shortened by 4 bases and J by 1 base, with 10 bases between the two germline ends. The V gene's germline CDR1 is LNHDA and CDR2 SQIVND (reference sequence).

V gene TRBV30 combines with J gene TRBJ1-6; D is unresolved. Germline V gene sequence: CDR1 GTSNPN, CDR2 SVGIG (reference sequence). The CDR3 has 15 residues. V was cut by 0 bases and J by 7 bases, with 13 bases left in between. The CDR3 DNA is TGTGCCTGGAGTGTAAACTTTAGAGGCAATTCACCCCTCCACTTT. Protein: CAWSVNFRGNSPLHF.

This clone was seen more than once but under ten times. V usage is TRBV7-2 and J usage is TRBJ1-2; 9 bases fit TRBD1. The germline V gene has CDR1 SGHTA and CDR2 FQGNSA. Trimming removed 5 bases from V and 6 bases from J; junction bases left unmatched: 7. The CDR3 runs to 14 residues. CDR3 residues: CASSLGQGIHGYTF. The CDR3 DNA reads as TGTGCCAGCAGCCTCGGACAGGGGATACATGGCTACACCTTC.

The chain combines TRBV11-2 with TRBJ2-5, with 7 bases aligning to TRBD1. Germline V gives CDR1 SGHAT, CDR2 FQNNGV. The CDR3 covers 15 residues. V dropped 4 bases and J dropped 2; count of bases not matched to a gene: 7. CDR3 DNA sequence: TGTGCCAGCAGCTCAACCGGGACAGAACAAGAGACCCAGTACTTC. It encodes CASSSTGTEQETQYF.

The rearrangement uses TRBV7-9 and TRBJ2-5; D is unclear. Germline CDR1 reads SEHNR; CDR2 reads FQNEAQ (reference sequence). V gave up 2 bases and J gave up 3 bases, with 4 bases separating them. The CDR3 length is 12 residues. CDR3 sequence reads: CASSLIKETQYF. In DNA form, the CDR3 reads TGTGCCAGCAGCTTAATTAAAGAGACCCAGTACTTC. Filled out from reference TRBV7-9 and TRBJ2-5, the complete variable domain reads DTGVSQNPRHKITKRGQNVTFRCDPISEHNRLYWYRQTLGQGPEFLTYFQNEAQLEKSRLLSDRFSAERPKGSFSTLEIQRTEQGDSAMYLCASSLIKETQYFGPGTRLLVL.

A single count supports this clone. The CDR3 spells CASSLLGWASGVGEQFF. CDR3 coding DNA: TGTGCCAGCAGCTTGTTGGGTTGGGCTAGCGGGGTAGGTGAGCAGTTCTTC. V usage is TRBV5-4 and J usage is TRBJ2-1; 9 bases are shared with TRBD2. The CDR3 sequence is 17 residues long. Germline values: CDR1 SGHNT, CDR2 YYREEE (reference sequence). V lost 1 base to trimming and J lost 9 bases; unmatched junction nucleotides: 14.

The chain carries TRBV30 and TRBJ2-5; D is possibly TRBD2 (5 bases). Germline V gene sequence: CDR1 GTSNPN, CDR2 SVGIG (reference sequence). Trimming pared 3 bases from V and 4 bases from J, leaving 6 bases between. The CDR3 length is 11 residues. CDR3 nucleotide sequence: TGTGCCTGGAGAGGGAGAGAGACCCAGTACTTC. This encodes CAWRGRETQYF.

The rearrangement uses TRBV27 and TRBJ1-6; TRBD1 matches at 10 bases. Germline lookup yields CDR1 MNHEY and CDR2 SMNVEV (reference sequence). V shed 6 bases and J 10 bases; nucleotides not matched to a gene: 18. This CDR3 region has 18 residues. CDR3 amino acids: CASSPGTGAMKGYSPLHF. The CDR3 bases are TGTGCCAGCAGCCCCGGGACAGGGGCTATGAAAGGCTACTCACCCCTCCACTTT.

The rearrangement uses TRBV5-1 and TRBJ2-7, with unresolved D. Per germline, CDR1 SGHRS and CDR2 YFSETQ. CDR3 size: 14 residues. Deletions cut 4 bases from V and 1 base from J, with 12 bases between. The CDR3 coding sequence is TGCGCCAGCAGCCTGGTCCCTCTATCCTACGAGCAGTACTTC. Translated: CASSLVPLSYEQYF.

V gene TRBV7-2 combines with J gene TRBJ2-7; 10 bases are a match to TRBD2. CDR3 length equals 14 residues. The ends lost 4 bases at V and 0 bases at J; junction bases unmatched: 0. CDR1 and CDR2 (germline): SGHTA, FQGNSA. CDR3 loop: CASSWTSGSYEQYF. CDR3 DNA sequence: TGTGCCAGCAGCTGGACTAGCGGCTCCTACGAGCAGTACTTC.

The genes are TRBV12-3 or TRBV12-4 and TRBJ2-7, with D possibly TRBD2 on 6 matching bases. The CDR3 runs to 12 residues. Trimming removed 4 bases at V and 3 bases at J, with 7 bases between. This CDR3 is CASSWGLYEQYF. The CDR3 DNA is TGTGCCAGCAGTTGGGGACTCTACGAGCAGTACTTC.

The chain employs TRBV10-3 and TRBJ2-1; 8 bases fit TRBD1. Trimming took 7 bases from V and 8 from J; bases not matched to a gene: 10. Germline-derived CDR1 and CDR2 are ENHRY and SYGVKD. The CDR3 is 14 amino acids. The CDR3, as DNA: TGTGCCATCAATGGACAGGGCGGCCCCGATGAGCAGTTCTTC. Translation gives CAINGQGGPDEQFF.

The gene calls are TRBV30 and TRBJ2-1, with D perhaps TRBD2 (5 bases). Trimming stripped 8 bases from V and 8 bases from J, with 16 bases between. This CDR3 contains 12 residues. CDR1 and CDR2 (germline): GTSNPN, SVGIG (reference sequence). In nucleotides, the CDR3 is TGTGCCAGCTACTCAGGACTCCATGAGCAGTTCTTC. Translated: CASYSGLHEQFF.

This clone was seen once. The V call is TRBV28, the J call TRBJ2-1; 9 bases are a match to TRBD2. Per germline, CDR1 MDHEN and CDR2 SYDVKM. The CDR3 runs 15 residues. V lost 5 bases and J lost 2; bases outside the gene matches: 4. CDR3 DNA: TGTGCCAGCAGTACCGGGACTAGCACCTACAATGAGCAGTTCTTC. Protein: CASSTGTSTYNEQFF.

This clone was picked up one time. The CDR3 coding sequence is TGTGCCAGCAGTCAGGTGTTTGGCTACACCTTC. Translated: CASSQVFGYTF. This chain connects TRBV2 to TRBJ1-2; D remains ambiguous. Looked up from germline, CDR1 is SNHLY and CDR2 is FYNNEI. There are 11 residues in the CDR3. The ends were cut back, 5 bases at V and 7 bases at J, with 8 bases in the middle.

DNA for the CDR3: TGTGCCAGCAGAGTACAAACCGGGACTAGCGGGAGCGAGACCCAGTACTTC. Translation: CASRVQTGTSGSETQYF. The chain couples TRBV2 to TRBJ2-5, with TRBD2 matching over 14 bases. The V gene end was trimmed by 6 bases and the J gene end by 5 bases; junction bases not matched to a gene: 11. The CDR3 is 17 residues long. Germline CDR1 SNHLY, CDR2 FYNNEI.

The gene calls are TRBV19 and TRBJ1-5, with 10 bases that match TRBD1. The germline V gene has CDR1 LNHDA and CDR2 SQIVND (reference sequence). CDR3 size: 16 residues. Trimming cost V 2 bases and J 4 bases; bases outside gene matches: 5. This CDR3 is CASSILTGGENQPQHF. DNA of the CDR3: TGTGCCAGTAGTATATTGACAGGGGGCGAGAATCAGCCCCAGCATTTT.

The V gene is TRBV5-1, the J gene TRBJ2-5; possibly TRBD2 for D (6 bases). The length of the CDR3 is 13 residues. Germline V gene lookup returns CDR1 SGHRS and CDR2 YFSETQ. The germline V and J ends were trimmed by 4 bases and 2 bases, with 9 bases remaining between them. The DNA of the CDR3 is TGCGCCAGCAGCCCCCGGGGGCAAGAGACCCAGTACTTC. This sequence encodes CASSPRGQETQYF.

This chain uses TRBV28 with TRBJ1-4; D possibly corresponds to TRBD1 (5 bases). The CDR3 loop spans 20 amino acids. Germline CDR1 reads MDHEN; CDR2 reads SYDVKM. Trimming cost V 1 base and J 3 bases, with 24 bases left between them. CDR3 coding DNA: TGTGCCAGCAGTTTATTGCTTCAGGGAATCACATTCGCAGCTAATGAAAAACTGTTTTTT. Encoded protein: CASSLLLQGITFAANEKLFF.

V usage is TRBV12-5 and J usage is TRBJ2-2, with 8 bases lining up with TRBD1. The germline gives CDR1 LGHNT, CDR2 FRNRAP. Losses at the gene ends were 0 bases for V and 6 bases for J; bases not matched to a gene: 6. This CDR3 comprises 16 residues. The CDR3 spells CASGLVIGQGAGELFF. The DNA for the CDR3 is TGTGCTAGTGGTTTGGTAATAGGACAGGGTGCCGGGGAGCTGTTTTTT.

The genes are TRBV12-2 and TRBJ2-1; TRBD2 reflects the table's D call only, with no check against the DNA. TRBV12-2 is recorded as a pseudogene. The CDR3 sequence is 15 residues long. CDR3 in amino acids: CASRSASGTYNEQFF. The CDR3 DNA follows: TGTGCAAGTCGTTCAGCTAGCGGTACCTACAATGAGCAGTTCTTC.